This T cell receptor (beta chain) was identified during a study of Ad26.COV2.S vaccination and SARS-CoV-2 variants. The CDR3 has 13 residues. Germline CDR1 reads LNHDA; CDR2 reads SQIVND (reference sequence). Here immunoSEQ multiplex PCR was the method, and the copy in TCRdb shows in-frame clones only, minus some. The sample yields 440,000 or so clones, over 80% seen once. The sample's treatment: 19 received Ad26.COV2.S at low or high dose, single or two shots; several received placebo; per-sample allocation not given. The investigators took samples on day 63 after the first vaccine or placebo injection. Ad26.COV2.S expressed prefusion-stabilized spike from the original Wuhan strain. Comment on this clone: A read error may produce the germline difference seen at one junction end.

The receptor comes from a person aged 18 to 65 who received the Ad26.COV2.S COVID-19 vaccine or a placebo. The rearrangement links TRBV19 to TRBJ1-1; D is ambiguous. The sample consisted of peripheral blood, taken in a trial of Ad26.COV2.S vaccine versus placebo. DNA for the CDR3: TGTGCCGGTAGTATAAGAGAGGCCACTGAAGCTTTCTTT. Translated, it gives CAGSIREATEAFF.